This section outlines one T cell receptor beta chain sequence together with its context. The specificity of this receptor is unknown. It has no much larger one-base neighbor in the sample; base qualities were not kept. The data are from a study of tumor-infiltrating lymphocytes in primary liver carcinoma (dated by TCRdb to 2016 to 2017). Context from the whole study: Of the five patients (three men and two women, aged 30 to 69 years), four had hepatocellular carcinoma and one had combined HCC and intrahepatic cholangiocarcinoma. To link TCRbeta repertoire diversity to the local molecular phenotype, the 20 to 25 tumor region samples were profiled with Agilent mRNA microarrays. For each liver tumor, the study sampled five regions along with adjacent normal tissue and blood, and applied TCRbeta repertoire sequencing, expression microarrays and whole-exome sequencing. Tumors of the five patients were stage T1-T3 N0M0 with maximum diameters of roughly 4.2 to 10 cm. Each sample produced about 3.5 to 7.13 million productive TCRbeta reads, and read depth showed no significant difference between tissue types. High reproducibility was observed for the technical replicate repertoires, with mean shared-clone rates approximately 0.9 and correlation coefficients above 0.95. A total of 35 specimens from 5 patients underwent TCRbeta repertoire sequencing, comprising around 25 tumor regions, 5 adjacent noncancerous liver tissues and 5 peripheral blood samples. Here is what the overall study found, with its caveats: Only about 7-24% of top clones were present in all five regions of a tumor, suggesting spatial heterogeneity of tumor-infiltrating T cells. A significantly larger repertoire fraction was made up by the top 250 clones in tumors than in blood (p = 0.039). Because the samples were bulk and unsorted, CD4+ and CD8+ T cell repertoires could not be compared. Consistent with antigen-driven expansion, pairs of tumor regions showed higher repertoire overlap (mean roughly 35%) than either tumor-adjacent pairs (roughly 17%) or tumor-blood pairs (around 15%). With just a handful of patients in the study, the authors point out that the findings should be validated in a larger study. Only the TCR beta chain was sequenced, so true repertoire diversity is likely underestimated because unpaired alpha chains were not captured.

Total RNA and DNA were co-extracted without cell sorting from roughly 20-30 mg of bulk tissue using the AllPrep DNA/RNA mini kit. Between late 2015 and early 2016, a handful of patients in China with histopathologically diagnosed primary liver carcinoma had their tumors surgically resected. At the time of sampling, the patients had chronic HBV infection and had not received any treatment. Each tumor was sampled at five spatially separated regions: the superior, inferior, left-lateral and right-lateral poles and the tumor centre. More than 75% viable tumor cells were found by histology in every tumor sample. Pieces of fresh tumor and adjacent tissue were cut in half, with one half kept in RNAlater at -80 degrees C and the other half sent for histology. Starting from about 550 ng total RNA, TCRbeta-specific cDNA was produced by reverse transcription with a constant-region primer and ProtoScript II reverse transcriptase. The TCRbeta libraries were prepared through three rounds of nested multiplex PCR following a slightly modified ARM-PCR procedure. Each of the first two PCR rounds ran for about 10 cycles using multiplex TRBV1-TRBV30 forward primers together with a Cbeta reverse primer. Sample barcodes and Illumina adapters were added in a final 25-cycle PCR using Deep VentR polymerase. Before sequencing, amplicons between 200 and 500 bp were purified from gel using a QIAquick gel extraction kit. TCRbeta amplicons were sequenced on an Illumina HiSeq 2500 with 250-bp paired-end reads. The authors' pipeline ran thus. Reads were quality-trimmed with Trimmomatic v0.33, and paired reads were merged with FLASH v1.2.11 to recover full CDR3 sequences. MiGEC v1.2.1b assigned V, D and J germline segments to the rearranged TCRbeta sequences. VDJtools v1.0.0 computed clonotype statistics and Shannon-Wiener diversity indices. To reduce sampling bias, subsequent analyses other than the diversity analysis used only the 250 most abundant clonotypes in each sample. TCRdb reanalyzed the raw reads on its own, using fastp at Q25 for trimming and MiXCR for clone calling, and kept in-frame beta chains. A single entry per CDR3 protein holds the most common genes and DNA from its merged rows. The V and J calls follow TCRdb's processing rather than the paper's. In all, the sample holds 100,000 to 150,000 distinct CDR3 sequences, and under 65% of those were seen once. Of the sample, around 8.2% is held by the ten largest clones.

V is cut by 5 bases and J by 8 bases, and the space between the germline ends is 16 bases. The germline V gene (reference sequence) supplies CDR1 PRHDT and CDR2 FYEKMQ. The CDR3 spans 15 residues, from the cysteine through the phenylalanine. Only the CDR3 part of the read is kept: 45 bases, read in frame from the first base. The TCR comes from a woman in her sixties with primary liver carcinoma and hepatitis B virus infection. The source material was liver tumor tissue from sampling region 3. Reading the label with the study, this specimen's cell subset or site is: tumor region T3, left-lateral pole. The rearrangement joined TRBV13 to TRBJ1-6; the D gene is perhaps TRBD1, on 5 matching bases. The nucleotide sequence reads as follows: TGTGCCAGCAGCCCCTCACAGGTTTCCGATTCACCCCTCCACTTT. It codes for CASSPSQVSDSPLHF.